This T cell receptor (beta chain) came from a study of T cells in localized non-small cell lung cancer. Repertoires were generated with immunoSEQ multiplex PCR, while TCRdb's copy carries only in-frame clones and drops some. The sample consists of some 30,000 clones, about nine tenths of them appearing once. A note on this clone: What it binds is not known.

Notes on the study in general: Greater blood T cell density accompanied longer overall survival. The study found T cell clonality highest in uninvolved adjacent lung, above tumor. Median about 56 top-100 tumor clones were shared with paired adjacent lung.

From germline, CDR1 is MDHEN and CDR2 SYDVKM. V was pared by 1 base and J by 7 bases, with 11 bases between. The CDR3 has 13 amino acids. The rearrangement joins TRBV28 to TRBJ2-7; D unclear. The specimen comprised PBMCs, sampled before any cancer treatment. The source is a man aged 35-75 years with stage II lung adenocarcinoma. CDR3: CASSLSHLLEQYF. In DNA form, the CDR3 reads TGTGCCAGCAGTTTATCCCACCTTTTGGAGCAGTACTTC. Full variable domain (outside the CDR3, taken from reference TRBV28 and TRBJ2-7): DVKVTQSSRYLVKRTGEKVFLECVQDMDHENMFWYRQDPGLGLRLIYFSYDVKMKEKGDIPEGYSVSREKKERFSLILESASTNQTSMYLCASSLSHLLEQYFGPGTRLTVT.